The present T cell receptor (beta chain) was sequenced within a study of blood T cells in healthy people across ages. Worth noting for this clonotype: As yet, its antigen is unknown.

Findings and caveats of the study: Significant beta diversity loss was already apparent by age approximately 36, declining roughly linearly. Naive T cell percentage by flow cytometry tracked strongly with beta diversity.

Primers used in a second PCR of about 7 to 12 cycles were a sample-barcoded 5' primer and a J-beta primer mix. TCRdb processed the 5' RACE reads anew with MiXCR; each CDR3 protein has one entry. The profile shows approximately 730,000 distinct CDR3 sequences, 50% to 65% of them singletons. Deletions cut 5 bases from V and 0 bases from J, with 8 bases between. Germline V gives CDR1 SGHAT, CDR2 FQDESV (reference sequence). The CDR3 consists of 14 residues. RNA extraction gave at least 5.5 micrograms of total RNA per sample. The chain carries TRBV11-1 and TRBJ2-4; D gene uncertain. Material for sequencing was blood. The source is an elderly man in good health. The CDR3: CASSLRLAKNIQYF. In nucleotides, the CDR3 is TGTGCCAGCAGCCTTCGACTAGCCAAAAACATTCAGTACTTC.